This TCR beta chain was captured in a study of cytomegalovirus exposure and HLA in healthy donors. Study context: Of the donors genotyped, some 400 in all, around 76% fell in the Caucasian-associated ancestry cluster. General study results and limits: Presence/absence results assume similar sequencing depth per donor, which may not hold. As immune exposure information, only CMV serostatus was available.

13 Jbeta primers and 60 Vbeta primers were used for the PCR. Assay used: immunoSEQ multiplex PCR; TCRdb lists only in-frame clones, some missing. Among 83,000 or so clones, approximately 72% were seen once, and the ten largest hold 10%. About this clone itself: The antigen remains undetermined.

J lost 0 bases, V lost 3 bases, and 0 bases had no gene match. CDR3 length: 14 amino acids. Germline V gene data show CDR1 as GTSNPN and CDR2 as SVGIG (reference sequence). The source of this sequence is a man aged 30 to 45 in good health and CMV-seropositive. This chain connects TRBV30 to TRBJ2-2; 8 positions match TRBD1. Sequenced sample: PBMCs. Written as DNA, the CDR3 is TGTGCCTGGAGCAGGGGGCCGAACACCGGGGAGCTGTTTTTT. Protein sequence: CAWSRGPNTGELFF.